This TCR beta chain was sequenced for a study of technical replicates of blood from several donors. With V trimmed by 7 bases and J by 0 bases, 2 bases remained unmatched. The CDR3 has 15 residues. The V gene's germline CDR1 is MNHEY and CDR2 SMNVEV (reference sequence). Only in-frame clones appear in the TCRdb table, and some are missing; sequencing was by immunoSEQ multiplex PCR. The data contain roughly 13,000 clones, over 90% of them singletons. This chain joins TRBV27 and TRBJ2-3, with TRBD2 identical over 12 bases. Specimen: PBMCs. The clonotype originates from a human donor in good health. Here the CDR3 reads CASKGTSGSTDTQYF. The CDR3 coding sequence is TGTGCCAGCAAAGGGACTAGCGGGAGCACAGATACGCAGTATTTT.